This paragraph reports one TCR beta chain. The data derive from a study of blood T cell repertoires in COVID-19. In the study overall: Samples came from the United States, Italy and Spain, spanning acute and convalescent COVID-19. In each case, the material was cDNA or gDNA derived from T cells, B-cell-depleted T cells, or PBMCs.

Authors' methods: Reference gene primer amplification yielded estimated nucleated cell counts. Measured with immunoSEQ multiplex PCR; TCRdb has only the in-frame clones, and not every one. V, J and clone size reflect that table, while D and trimming were determined from the DNA. The table shows 300,000 to 350,000 clones, with around 90% occurring only once. The material sequenced was peripheral blood. This receptor was obtained from a man aged 18 to 29 with active or convalescent COVID-19.

CDR3 amino acids: CASSRRETGGGLDEQYF. Here the CDR3 DNA reads TGTGCCAGCAGCCGCCGAGAGACAGGGGGCGGTTTGGACGAGCAGTACTTC. The chain combines TRBV14 with TRBJ2-7, with TRBD1 matching 10 bases. The germline V gene encodes CDR1 SGHDN and CDR2 FVKESK. The J segment lost 5 bases and the V segment lost 4 bases, leaving 14 bases of the junction unmatched. This CDR3 region has 17 residues.